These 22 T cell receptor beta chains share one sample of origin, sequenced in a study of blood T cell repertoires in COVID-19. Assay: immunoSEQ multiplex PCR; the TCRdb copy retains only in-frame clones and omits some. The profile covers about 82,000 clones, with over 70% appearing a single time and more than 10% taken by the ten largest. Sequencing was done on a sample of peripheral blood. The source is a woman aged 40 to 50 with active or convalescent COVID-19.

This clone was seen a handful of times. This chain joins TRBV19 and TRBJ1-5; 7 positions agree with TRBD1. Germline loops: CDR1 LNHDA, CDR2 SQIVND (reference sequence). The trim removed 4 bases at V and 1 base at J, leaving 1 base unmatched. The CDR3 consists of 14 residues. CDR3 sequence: CASSKQGSNQPQHF. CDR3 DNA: TGTGCCAGTAGTAAACAGGGGAGCAATCAGCCCCAGCATTTT.

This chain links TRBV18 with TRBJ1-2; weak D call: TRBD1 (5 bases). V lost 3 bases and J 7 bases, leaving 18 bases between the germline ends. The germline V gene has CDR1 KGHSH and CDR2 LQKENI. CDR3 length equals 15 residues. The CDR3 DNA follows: TGTGCCAGCTCACCTCAGCGGGGCAACCTCCTTGGCTACACCTTC. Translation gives CASSPQRGNLLGYTF.

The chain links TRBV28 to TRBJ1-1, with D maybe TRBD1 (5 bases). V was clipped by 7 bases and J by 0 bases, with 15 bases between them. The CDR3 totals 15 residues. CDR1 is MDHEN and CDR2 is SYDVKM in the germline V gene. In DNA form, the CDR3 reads TGTGCCAGCACAACGCTACAGGCCATGAACACTGAAGCTTTCTTT. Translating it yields CASTTLQAMNTEAFF.

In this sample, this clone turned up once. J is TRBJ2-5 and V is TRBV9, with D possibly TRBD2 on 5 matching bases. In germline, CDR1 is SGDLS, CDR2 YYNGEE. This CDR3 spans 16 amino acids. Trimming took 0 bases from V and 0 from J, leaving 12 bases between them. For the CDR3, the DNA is TGTGCCAGCAGCGTAGCCCTAGCCGAAAACCAAGAGACCCAGTACTTC. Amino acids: CASSVALAENQETQYF.

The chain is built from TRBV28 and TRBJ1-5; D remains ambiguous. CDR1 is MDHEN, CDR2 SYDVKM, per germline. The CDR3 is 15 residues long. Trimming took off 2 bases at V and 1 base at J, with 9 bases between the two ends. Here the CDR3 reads CASSLMSWSNQPQHF. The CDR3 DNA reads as TGTGCCAGCAGTTTAATGAGCTGGAGCAATCAGCCCCAGCATTTT.

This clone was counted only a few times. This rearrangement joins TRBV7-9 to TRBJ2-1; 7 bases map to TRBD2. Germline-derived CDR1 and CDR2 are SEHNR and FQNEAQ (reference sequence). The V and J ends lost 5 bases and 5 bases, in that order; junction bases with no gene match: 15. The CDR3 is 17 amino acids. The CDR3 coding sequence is TGTGCCAGCAGCCCCGGAACCGGTGGGAGGGCCAACAATGAGCAGTTCTTC. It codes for CASSPGTGGRANNEQFF. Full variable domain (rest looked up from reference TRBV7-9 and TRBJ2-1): DTGVSQNPRHKITKRGQNVTFRCDPISEHNRLYWYRQTLGQGPEFLTYFQNEAQLEKSRLLSDRFSAERPKGSFSTLEIQRTEQGDSAMYLCASSPGTGGRANNEQFFGPGTRLTVL.

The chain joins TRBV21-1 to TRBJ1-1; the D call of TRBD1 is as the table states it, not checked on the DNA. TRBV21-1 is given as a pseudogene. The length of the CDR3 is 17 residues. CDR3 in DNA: TGTGCCAGCAGCCCCCTGGGAACAGGGCCTAAGAACACTGAAGCTTTCTTT. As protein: CASSPLGTGPKNTEAFF.

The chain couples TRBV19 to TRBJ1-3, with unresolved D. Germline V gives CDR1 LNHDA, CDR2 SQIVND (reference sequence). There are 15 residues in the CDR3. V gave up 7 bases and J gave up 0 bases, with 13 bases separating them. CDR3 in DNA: TGTGCCAGTACCACAGACGGCTTCTCTGGAAACACCATATATTTT. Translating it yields CASTTDGFSGNTIYF.

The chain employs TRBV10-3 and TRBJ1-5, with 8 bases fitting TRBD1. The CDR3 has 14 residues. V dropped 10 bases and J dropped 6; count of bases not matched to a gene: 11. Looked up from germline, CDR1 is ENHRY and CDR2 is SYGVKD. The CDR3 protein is CATQGAGGGQPQHF. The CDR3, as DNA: TGTGCCACCCAGGGGGCTGGTGGAGGTCAGCCCCAGCATTTT.

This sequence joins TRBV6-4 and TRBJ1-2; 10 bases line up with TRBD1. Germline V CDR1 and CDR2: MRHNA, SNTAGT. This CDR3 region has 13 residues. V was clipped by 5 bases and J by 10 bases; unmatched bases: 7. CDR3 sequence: CASSRGQGYNYTF. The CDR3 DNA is TGTGCCAGCAGTCGGGGACAGGGGTATAACTACACCTTC.

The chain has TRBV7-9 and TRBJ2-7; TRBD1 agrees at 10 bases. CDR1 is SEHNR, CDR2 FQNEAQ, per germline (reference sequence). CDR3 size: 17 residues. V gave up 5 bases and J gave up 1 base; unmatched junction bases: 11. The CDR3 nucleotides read TGTGCCAGCAGCATGAGACGCCGGGACAGGGGATCCTACGAGCAGTACTTC. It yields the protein CASSMRRRDRGSYEQYF.

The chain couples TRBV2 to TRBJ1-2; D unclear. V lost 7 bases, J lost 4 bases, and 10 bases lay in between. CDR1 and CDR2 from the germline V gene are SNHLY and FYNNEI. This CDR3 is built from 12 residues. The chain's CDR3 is CASTNSLYGYTF. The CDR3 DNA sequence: TGTGCCAGCACAAACAGCCTCTATGGCTACACCTTC. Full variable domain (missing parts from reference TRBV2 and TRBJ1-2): EPEVTQTPSHQVTQMGQEVILRCVPISNHLYFYWYRQILGQKVEFLVSFYNNEISEKSEIFDDQFSVERPDGSNFTLKIRSTKLEDSAMYFCASTNSLYGYTFGSGTRLTVV.

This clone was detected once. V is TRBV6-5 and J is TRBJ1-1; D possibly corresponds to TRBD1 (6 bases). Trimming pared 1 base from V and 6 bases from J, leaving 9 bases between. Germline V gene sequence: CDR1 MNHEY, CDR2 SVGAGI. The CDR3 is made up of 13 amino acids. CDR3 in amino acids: CASSYLQGPEAFF. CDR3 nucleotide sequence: TGTGCCAGCAGTTACTTACAGGGTCCTGAAGCTTTCTTT.

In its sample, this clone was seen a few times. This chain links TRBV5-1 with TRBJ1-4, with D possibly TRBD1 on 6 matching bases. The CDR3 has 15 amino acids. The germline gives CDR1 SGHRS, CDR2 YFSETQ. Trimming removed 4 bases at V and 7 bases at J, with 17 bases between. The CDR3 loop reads CASSPSGETSEKLFF. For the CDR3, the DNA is TGCGCCAGCAGCCCCTCAGGGGAGACCAGTGAAAAACTGTTTTTT.

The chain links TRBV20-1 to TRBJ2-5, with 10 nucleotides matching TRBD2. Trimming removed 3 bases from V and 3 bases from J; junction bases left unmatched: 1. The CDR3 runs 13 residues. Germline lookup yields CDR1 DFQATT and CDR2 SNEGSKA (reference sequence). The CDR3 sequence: CSASGLAEETQYF. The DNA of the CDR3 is TGCAGTGCTAGTGGACTAGCGGAAGAGACCCAGTACTTC.

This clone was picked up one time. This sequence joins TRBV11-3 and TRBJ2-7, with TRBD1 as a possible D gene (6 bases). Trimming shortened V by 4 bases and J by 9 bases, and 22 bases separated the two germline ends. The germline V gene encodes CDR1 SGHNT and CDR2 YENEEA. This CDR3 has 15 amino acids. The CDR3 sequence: CASSSPRDTQLRQYF. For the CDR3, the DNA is TGTGCCAGCAGCTCGCCACGGGACACGCAGTTAAGGCAGTACTTC.

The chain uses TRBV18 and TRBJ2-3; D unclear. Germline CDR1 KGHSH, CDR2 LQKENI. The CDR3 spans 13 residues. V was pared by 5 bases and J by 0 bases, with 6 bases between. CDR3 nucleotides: TGTGCCAGCTCATACTCTAGCACAGATACGCAGTATTTT. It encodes CASSYSSTDTQYF. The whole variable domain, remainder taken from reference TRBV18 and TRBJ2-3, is NAGVMQNPRHLVRRRGQEARLRCSPMKGHSHVYWYRQLPEEGLKFMVYLQKENIIDESGMPKERFSAEFPKEGPSILRIQQVVRGDSAAYFCASSYSSTDTQYFGPGTRLTVL.

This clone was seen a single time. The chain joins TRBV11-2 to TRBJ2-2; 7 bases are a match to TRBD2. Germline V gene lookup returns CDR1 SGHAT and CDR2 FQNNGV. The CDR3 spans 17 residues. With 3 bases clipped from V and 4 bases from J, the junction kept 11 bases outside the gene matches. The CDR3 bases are TGTGCCAGCAGCTTTGTCGGGGGGTCTGTGATCACCGGGGAGCTGTTTTTT. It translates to CASSFVGGSVITGELFF.

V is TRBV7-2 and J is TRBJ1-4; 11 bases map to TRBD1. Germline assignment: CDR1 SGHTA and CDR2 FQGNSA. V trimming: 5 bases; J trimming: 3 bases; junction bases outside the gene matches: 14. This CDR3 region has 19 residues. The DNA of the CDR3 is TGTGCCAGCAGCCTGAGCGCCGGGACAGGGGGATTGGCTAATGAAAAACTGTTTTTT. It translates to CASSLSAGTGGLANEKLFF.

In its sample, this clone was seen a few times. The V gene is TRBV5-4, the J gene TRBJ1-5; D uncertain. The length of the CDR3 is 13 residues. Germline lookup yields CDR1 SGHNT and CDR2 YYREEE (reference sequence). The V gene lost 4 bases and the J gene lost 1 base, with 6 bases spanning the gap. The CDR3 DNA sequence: TGTGCCAGCAGCCGAGGGAGCAATCAGCCCCAGCATTTT. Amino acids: CASSRGSNQPQHF. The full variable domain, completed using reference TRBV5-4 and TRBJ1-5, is ETGVTQSPTHLIKTRGQQVTLRCSSQSGHNTVSWYQQALGQGPQFIFQYYREEENGRGNFPPRFSGLQFPNYSSELNVNALELDDSALYLCASSRGSNQPQHFGDGTRLSIL.

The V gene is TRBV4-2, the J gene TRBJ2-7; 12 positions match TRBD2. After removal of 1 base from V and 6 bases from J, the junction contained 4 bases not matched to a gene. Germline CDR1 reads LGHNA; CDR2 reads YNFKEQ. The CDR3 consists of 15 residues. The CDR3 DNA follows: TGTGCCAGCAGCCAAGGACTAGCGGGGGTTTCCGAGCAGTACTTC. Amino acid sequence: CASSQGLAGVSEQYF.

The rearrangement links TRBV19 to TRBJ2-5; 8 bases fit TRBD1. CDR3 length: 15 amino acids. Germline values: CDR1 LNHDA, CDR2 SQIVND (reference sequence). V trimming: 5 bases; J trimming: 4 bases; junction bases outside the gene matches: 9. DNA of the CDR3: TGTGCCAGTAGTGGCCCGACAGGGGTTTCAGAGACCCAGTACTTC. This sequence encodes CASSGPTGVSETQYF.